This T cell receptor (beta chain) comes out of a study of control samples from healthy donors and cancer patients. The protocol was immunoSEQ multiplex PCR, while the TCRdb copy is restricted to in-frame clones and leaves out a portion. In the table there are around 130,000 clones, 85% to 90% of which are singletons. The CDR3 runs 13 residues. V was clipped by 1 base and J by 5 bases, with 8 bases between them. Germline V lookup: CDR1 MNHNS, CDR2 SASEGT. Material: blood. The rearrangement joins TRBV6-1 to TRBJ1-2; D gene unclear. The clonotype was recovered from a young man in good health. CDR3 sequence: CASSEETYYGYTF. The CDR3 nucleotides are TGTGCCAGCAGTGAAGAAACCTATTATGGCTACACCTTC.